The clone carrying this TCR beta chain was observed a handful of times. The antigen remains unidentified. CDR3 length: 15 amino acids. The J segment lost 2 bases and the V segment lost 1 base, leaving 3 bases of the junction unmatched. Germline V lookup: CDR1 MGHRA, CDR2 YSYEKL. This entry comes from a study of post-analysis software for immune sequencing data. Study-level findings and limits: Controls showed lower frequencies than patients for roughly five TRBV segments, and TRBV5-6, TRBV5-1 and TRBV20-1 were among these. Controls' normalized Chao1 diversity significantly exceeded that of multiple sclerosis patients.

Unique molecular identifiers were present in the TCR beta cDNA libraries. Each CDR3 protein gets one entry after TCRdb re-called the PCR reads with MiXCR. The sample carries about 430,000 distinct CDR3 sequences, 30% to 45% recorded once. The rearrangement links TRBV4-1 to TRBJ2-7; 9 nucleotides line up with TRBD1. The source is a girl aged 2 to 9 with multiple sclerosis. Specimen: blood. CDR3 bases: TGCGCCAGCAGCCAAGGACAGGGGGGAACCTACGAGCAGTACTTC. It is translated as CASSQGQGGTYEQYF.